The T cell receptor (beta chain) under discussion was sequenced for a study of blood T cell repertoires in COVID-19. This clone was detected a few times. The V gene end was trimmed by 0 bases and the J gene end by 5 bases; junction bases not matched to a gene: 6. CDR1 and CDR2 (germline): MNHEY, SVGAGI. The CDR3 has 16 residues. Sequencing used immunoSEQ multiplex PCR; TCRdb keeps in-frame clones, though not all of them. The table has 150,000 or so clones, about 85% seen once. This TCR came from a woman between 40 and 50 years old who had been exposed to COVID-19. Sequenced input: PBMCs or T cells enriched from blood (not recorded which). The chain recombines TRBV6-5 with TRBJ2-1, with 8 nucleotides matching TRBD2. The CDR3 nucleotides read TGTGCCAGCAGTTACTCGATAGCGGGGCCTAACAATGAGCAGTTCTTC. This codes for CASSYSIAGPNNEQFF.